One and the same sample provided the 3 T cell receptor beta chains below, sequenced in a study of human T cells and chemical hapten exposure (dated by TCRdb to about 2021). This specimen's time point label, interpreted: patch test 2, 6 weeks after DPC sensitization. The label giving this sample's treatment or condition can be read as: therapeutic diphenylcyclopropenone sensitization with weekly scalp DPC. Receptor libraries were prepared by RACE. The sample was run on a NextSeq 500. TCRdb trimmed public reads at Q25 via fastp, called clones via MiXCR and kept in-frame beta chains. Every entry covers one CDR3 protein and lists the most common genes and DNA from its rows. The sample table shows approximately 91,000 distinct CDR3 sequences, and around a tenth are seen once. Clones ranked in the top ten supply roughly 1.4% of the sample. The specimen was whole blood, collected in connection with sensitization to the hapten diphenylcyclopropenone (DPC). Every receptor here comes from a young man with alopecia areata. Some clones in this sample may be carry-over from other donors' samples.

The chain carries TRBV13 and TRBJ2-1; 14 nucleotides agree with TRBD2. The CDR3 is 18 residues long. The V and J ends lost 4 bases and 7 bases, in that order; junction bases with no gene match: 12. CDR1 is PRHDT and CDR2 is FYEKMQ in the germline V gene (reference sequence). The DNA of the CDR3 is TGTGCCAGCAGCTCGTACACCCGGACTAGCGGGGGGTTGAATGAGCAGTTCTTC. This encodes CASSSYTRTSGGLNEQFF.

Remarks on this clonotype: This sequence may be a read error, since a much larger clone differs from it by one base. V and J are TRBV12-3 or TRBV12-4 and TRBJ2-1, with 8 bases fitting TRBD2. The CDR3 sequence is 16 residues long. The CDR3 loop reads CASSLFQAGVYNVQFF. The CDR3 DNA sequence: TGTGCCAGCAGTTTATTTCAAGCGGGAGTCTACAATGTGCAGTTCTTC.

The V gene is TRBV27, the J gene TRBJ2-1; unclear D gene. The ends were cut back, 3 bases at V and 5 bases at J, with 11 bases in the middle. This CDR3 is built from 14 residues. Germline V gene lookup returns CDR1 MNHEY and CDR2 SMNVEV (reference sequence). The CDR3 loop reads CASSFFGQNNEQFF. As DNA, the CDR3 is TGTGCCAGCAGTTTTTTTGGGCAGAACAATGAGCAGTTCTTC.